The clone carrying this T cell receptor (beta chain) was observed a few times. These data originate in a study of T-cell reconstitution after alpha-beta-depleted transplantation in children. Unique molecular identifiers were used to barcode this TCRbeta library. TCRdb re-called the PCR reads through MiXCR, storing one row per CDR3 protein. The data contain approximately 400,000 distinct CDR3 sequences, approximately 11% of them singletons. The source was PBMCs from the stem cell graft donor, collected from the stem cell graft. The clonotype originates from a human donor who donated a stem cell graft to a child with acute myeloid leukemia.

The CDR3 here is CSARDSGLAGSQETQYF. DNA for the CDR3: TGCAGTGCTAGAGACTCGGGACTAGCGGGATCCCAAGAGACCCAGTACTTC. V and J are TRBV20-1 and TRBJ2-5; TRBD2 agrees at 13 bases. J gave up 1 base and V 0 bases, and 5 bases lay outside the gene matches. Germline lookup yields CDR1 DFQATT and CDR2 SNEGSKA (reference sequence). This CDR3 spans 17 amino acids.